This TCR beta chain was sequenced in a study of T cells in Graves' hyperthyroidism and ophthalmopathy. Study-wide background: Blood was drawn when the patient was first diagnosed and still untreated. Study-wide points: Blood also contained most expanded thyroid clonotypes above 0.001.

RNA transcripts were the template for amplifying TCR beta CDR3 regions. First-round RT-PCR of the TCR CDR3 relied on the HTBI primer set. TCRdb re-called the multiplex PCR reads with MiXCR, one entry per CDR3 protein. The profile shows 450,000 to 650,000 distinct CDR3 sequences, roughly 20% of them singletons. In its sample, this clonotype was seen a few times. The antigen is not known. Sequencing input: blood. The origin of this receptor is a man younger than 30 with Graves' hyperthyroidism.

CDR3 amino acids: CASYASVGAETQYF. CDR3 sequence (DNA): TGTGCCAGCTATGCCTCAGTCGGGGCAGAGACCCAGTACTTC. The gene calls are TRBV12-3 or TRBV12-4 and TRBJ2-5; D is perhaps TRBD1 or TRBD2 (5 bases each). The germline V and J ends were trimmed by 8 bases and 4 bases, with 17 bases remaining between them. CDR3 length: 14 amino acids.